Below, 6 T cell receptor beta chains from the same sample are listed, as sequenced in a study of cytomegalovirus exposure and HLA in healthy donors. A multiplex PCR was run with 60 Vbeta primers and 13 Jbeta primers. Clones were sequenced by immunoSEQ multiplex PCR, and TCRdb holds only the in-frame ones, with some missing. This repertoire shows 110,000 to 150,000 clones, 76% found once; its top ten account for about 2%. Sequencing was carried out using PBMCs. These TCRs come from a woman in her forties in good health and CMV-seronegative.

The chain couples TRBV6-1 to TRBJ1-2; 10 bases map to TRBD1. Germline CDR1 and CDR2: MNHNS and SASEGT. V shed 6 bases, J shed 2 bases, and the junction held 6 bases outside the gene matches. The CDR3 contains 15 residues. The CDR3 bases are TGTGCCAGCAGCATGGGACAGGGGATCAACTATGGCTACACCTTC. It specifies CASSMGQGINYGYTF.

The chain employs TRBV19 and TRBJ2-2, with TRBD2 identical over 11 bases. The CDR3 extends over 18 amino acids. V lost 3 bases, J lost 1 base, and 7 bases stayed unmatched. Germline CDR1 and CDR2: LNHDA and SQIVND (reference sequence). CDR3 protein: CASSMGLAGGRNTGELFF. CDR3 coding DNA: TGTGCCAGTAGTATGGGGCTAGCGGGAGGACGGAACACCGGGGAGCTGTTTTTT.

This clone was seen more than once but under ten times. CDR3 sequence reads: CASSAFGGSGQPQHF. The CDR3 DNA reads as TGTGCCAGCAGTGCCTTCGGGGGGTCCGGACAGCCCCAGCATTTT. This sequence joins TRBV6-4 and TRBJ1-5; D possibly corresponds to TRBD1 (5 bases). Germline V CDR1 and CDR2: MRHNA, SNTAGT. The CDR3 length is 15 residues. V dropped 4 bases and J dropped 7 bases, with 17 bases sitting between them.

The chain couples TRBV11-2 to TRBJ2-3, with 8 positions matching TRBD2. With V trimmed by 10 bases and J by 2 bases, 8 bases remained unmatched. The germline V gene has CDR1 SGHAT and CDR2 FQNNGV. The CDR3 has 14 residues. The CDR3 sequence: CATVGTRTTDTQYF. DNA for the CDR3: TGTGCCACTGTGGGGACTAGAACCACAGATACGCAGTATTTT.

This sequence joins TRBV28 and TRBJ1-3, with D uncertain. The CDR3 runs to 13 residues. CDR1 MDHEN and CDR2 SYDVKM come from the germline V gene. V was clipped by 8 bases and J by 0 bases, with 8 bases between them. Written as DNA, the CDR3 is TGTGCCAGCGACACCAGCTCTGGAAACACCATATATTTT. It translates to CASDTSSGNTIYF.

The CDR3 region has the DNA TGCGCCAGCAGCAGAGACAGGGGAGAAGCTTTCTTT. It codes for CASSRDRGEAFF. The rearrangement uses TRBV5-1 and TRBJ1-1; TRBD1 matches at 8 bases. The CDR3 consists of 12 residues. Germline CDR1 is SGHRS and CDR2 is YFSETQ. Germline trimming cut 4 bases from V and 8 bases from J; bases unmatched to any gene: 4.